The 17 T cell receptor beta chains given below trace back to one sample, sequenced in a study of CD8+ T cells in alopecia areata. Investigators isolated RNA and reverse transcribed it into cDNA to act as the sequencing template. This table comes from immunoSEQ multiplex PCR, and its TCRdb copy is limited to in-frame clones, with some not included. The sample contains some 200,000 clones, 56% of which appear only once. The sample consisted of CD8+ T cells sorted from blood. The receptor set was obtained from a human donor in good health.

This clone occurred once. The rearrangement joins TRBV30 to TRBJ1-6, with 8 bases that match TRBD1. CDR3 size: 12 residues. Germline V gene data show CDR1 as GTSNPN and CDR2 as SVGIG (reference sequence). Trimming removed 7 bases from V and 10 bases from J; junction bases left unmatched: 6. This CDR3 is CAFATGDSPLHF. The CDR3 DNA reads TGTGCCTTTGCGACAGGGGACTCACCCCTCCACTTT.

V gene TRBV27 combines with J gene TRBJ2-1; D may be TRBD1 or TRBD2 (7 bases each). V was shortened by 10 bases and J by 0 bases, with 16 bases between the two germline ends. Per the germline V gene, CDR1 is MNHEY and CDR2 is SMNVEV (reference sequence). This CDR3 has 15 amino acids. CDR3 amino acids: CATQGGVSSYNEQFF. CDR3 coding DNA: TGTGCCACCCAGGGGGGGGTTAGCTCCTACAATGAGCAGTTCTTC.

V gene TRBV5-1 combines with J gene TRBJ2-7, with D perhaps TRBD2 (6 bases). Trimming removed 10 bases at V and 2 bases at J, with 10 bases between. The CDR3 is 11 amino acids. Germline CDR1 and CDR2: SGHRS and YFSETQ. For the CDR3, the DNA is TGCGCCCCCCGGGGGACCTACGAGCAGTACTTC. Its translation is CAPRGTYEQYF. Full variable domain (outside the CDR3, taken from reference TRBV5-1 and TRBJ2-7): KAGVTQTPRYLIKTRGQQVTLSCSPISGHRSVSWYQQTPGQGLQFLFEYFSETQRNKGNFPGRFSGRQFSNSRSEMNVSTLELGDSALYLCAPRGTYEQYFGPGTRLTVT.

The chain uses TRBV19 and TRBJ2-5; 8 bases line up with TRBD2. CDR3 length: 16 residues. V was pared by 5 bases and J by 5 bases, with 13 bases of the junction left unmatched. Germline V CDR1 and CDR2: LNHDA, SQIVND (reference sequence). The CDR3 loop is CASSPRGGTAVETQYF. CDR3 coding DNA: TGTGCCAGTAGTCCTCGCGGGGGGACCGCCGTGGAGACCCAGTACTTC. Filled out from reference TRBV19 and TRBJ2-5, the complete variable domain reads DGGITQSPKYLFRKEGQNVTLSCEQNLNHDAMYWYRQDPGQGLRLIYYSQIVNDFQKGDIAEGYSVSREKKESFPLTVTSAQKNPTAFYLCASSPRGGTAVETQYFGPGTRLLVL.

The chain is built from TRBV5-1 and TRBJ2-5; weak D call: TRBD1 (6 bases). The DNA end is more similar to TRBJ2-7, so the J call may be wrong. There are 17 residues in the CDR3. CDR1 and CDR2 from the germline V gene are SGHRS and YFSETQ. CDR3: CASSLGESTGLTYEQYF. The CDR3 DNA follows: TGCGCCAGCAGCTTGGGGGAGTCGACAGGTCTCACCTACGAGCAGTACTTC.

This clone was counted only a few times. Written as DNA, the CDR3 is TGCAGCGTTGAAGATCCAATGGGAGGGACCCAGTACTTC. This codes for CSVEDPMGGTQYF. The chain joins TRBV29-1 to TRBJ2-5; D perhaps matches TRBD2 (6 bases). CDR1 is SQVTM and CDR2 is ANQGSEA in the germline V gene. The V and J ends lost 0 bases and 7 bases respectively, with 12 bases between them. The CDR3 is made up of 13 amino acids.

The chain recombines TRBV7-9 with TRBJ2-4, with D possibly called TRBD1 or TRBD2 (5 bases each). Trimming left V 1 base short and J 4 bases short, with 11 bases between. From germline, CDR1 is SEHNR and CDR2 FQNEAQ (reference sequence). The CDR3 sequence is 15 residues long. The DNA for the CDR3 is TGTGCCAGCAGCTTAGTTCGGGGACCAAAAAACATTCAGTACTTC. Amino acids: CASSLVRGPKNIQYF.

V usage is TRBV5-6 and J usage is TRBJ2-1, with a possible D match to TRBD1 (5 bases). The germline V and J ends were trimmed by 2 bases and 6 bases, with 9 bases remaining between them. The V gene's germline CDR1 is SGHDT and CDR2 YYEEEE. The CDR3 sequence is 13 residues long. CDR3 loop: CASSLGASNEQFF. As DNA, the CDR3 is TGTGCCAGCAGCTTAGGGGCTAGCAATGAGCAGTTCTTC.

The genes are TRBV2 and TRBJ2-5; unclear D gene. This CDR3 has 13 residues. The germline V gene encodes CDR1 SNHLY and CDR2 FYNNEI. V was trimmed by 5 bases and J by 2 bases, leaving 9 bases between them. For the CDR3, the DNA is TGTGCCAGCAGTCCGGTATTTCAAGAGACCCAGTACTTC. Its translation: CASSPVFQETQYF.

This clone was seen a handful of times. J is TRBJ1-4 and V is TRBV9; D gene ambiguous. The germline CDR1 and CDR2 sequences are SGDLS and YYNGEE. The CDR3 consists of 15 residues. Trimming cost V 2 bases and J 4 bases, with 12 bases left between them. This CDR3 is CASSVGGGNNEKLFF. CDR3 bases: TGTGCCAGCAGCGTCGGCGGAGGCAATAATGAAAAACTGTTTTTT.

The gene calls are TRBV13 and TRBJ2-1, with TRBD2 matching over 9 bases. With V trimmed by 5 bases and J by 10 bases, 18 bases remained unmatched. There are 17 residues in the CDR3. CDR1 is PRHDT, CDR2 FYEKMQ, per germline (reference sequence). The CDR3 nucleotides read TGTGCCAGCAGCGCCCGGGCCCCTACGACTAGCGGTAGCGAGCAGTTCTTC. It translates to CASSARAPTTSGSEQFF. Combining the CDR3 with reference TRBV13 and TRBJ2-1 gives the whole variable domain AAGVIQSPRHLIKEKRETATLKCYPIPRHDTVYWYQQGPGQDPQFLISFYEKMQSDKGSIPDRFSAQQFSDYHSELNMSSLELGDSALYFCASSARAPTTSGSEQFFGPGTRLTVL.

This rearrangement joins TRBV19 to TRBJ2-1; TRBD1 agrees at 7 bases. Germline V gene sequence: CDR1 LNHDA, CDR2 SQIVND (reference sequence). The CDR3 is 11 amino acids. Trimming at V came to 7 bases and at J to 8 bases, leaving 2 bases not matched to a gene. CDR3 sequence (DNA): TGTGCCAGTACCCAGGGGGATGAGCAGTTCTTC. Protein sequence: CASTQGDEQFF.

The chain carries TRBV7-6 and TRBJ2-3, with D possibly being TRBD1 (6 bases). This CDR3 contains 16 residues. Germline loops: CDR1 SGHVS, CDR2 FNYEAQ. V was pared by 2 bases and J by 5 bases, with 17 bases between. CDR3 loop: CASSLRSGQAVDTQYF. CDR3 sequence (DNA): TGTGCCAGCAGCTTACGCTCGGGACAAGCGGTAGATACGCAGTATTTT.

This chain uses TRBV7-9 with TRBJ1-2; weak D call: TRBD1 (6 bases). This CDR3 is 13 amino acids long. The V and J ends lost 1 base and 4 bases respectively, with 7 bases between them. The germline gives CDR1 SEHNR, CDR2 FQNEAQ (reference sequence). CDR3 in amino acids: CASSLGGPYGYTF. The CDR3 nucleotides read TGTGCCAGCAGCTTAGGGGGGCCCTATGGCTACACCTTC.

This sequence joins TRBV29-1 and TRBJ1-2; no firm D call. The CDR3 is made up of 10 amino acids. V was shortened by 1 base and J by 7 bases, with 4 bases between the two germline ends. Germline CDR1 reads SQVTM; CDR2 reads ANQGSEA. CDR3 sequence: CSVEAVGYTF. In DNA, the CDR3 is TGCAGCGTTGAAGCTGTTGGCTACACCTTC.

This clone was observed a few times. The chain combines TRBV29-1 with TRBJ2-5; tentatively, D is TRBD2 (6 bases). Germline loops: CDR1 SQVTM, CDR2 ANQGSEA. The CDR3 contains 15 residues. V was cut by 2 bases and J by 9 bases, with 22 bases left in between. The CDR3 DNA is TGCAGCGTTGAACTACCCAGGGACTCTGGTGAGGCCCAGTACTTC. The encoded protein is CSVELPRDSGEAQYF.

The rearrangement joins TRBV27 to TRBJ2-3, with no clear D. CDR3 size: 12 residues. Germline-derived CDR1 and CDR2 are MNHEY and SMNVEV (reference sequence). V lost 3 bases, J lost 4 bases, and 5 bases lay in between. Written as DNA, the CDR3 is TGTGCCAGCAGTTTTCCTGCAGATACGCAGTATTTT. It codes for CASSFPADTQYF.